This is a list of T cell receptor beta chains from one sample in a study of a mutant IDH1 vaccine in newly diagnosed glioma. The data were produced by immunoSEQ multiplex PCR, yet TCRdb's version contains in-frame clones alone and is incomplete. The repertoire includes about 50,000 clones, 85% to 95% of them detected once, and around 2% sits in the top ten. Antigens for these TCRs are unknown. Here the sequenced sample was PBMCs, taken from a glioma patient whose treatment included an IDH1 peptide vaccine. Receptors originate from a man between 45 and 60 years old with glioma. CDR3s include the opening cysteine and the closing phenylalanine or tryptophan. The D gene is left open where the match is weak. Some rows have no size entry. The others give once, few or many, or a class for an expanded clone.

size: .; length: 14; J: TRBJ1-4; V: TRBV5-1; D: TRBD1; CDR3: CASSTDRAASKLFF; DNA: TGCGCCAGCAGCACAGACAGGGCCGCAAGTAAACTGTTTTTT
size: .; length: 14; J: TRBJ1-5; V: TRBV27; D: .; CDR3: CASSQIRGDQPQHF; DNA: TGTGCCAGCAGCCAGATAAGGGGAGATCAGCCCCAGCATTTT
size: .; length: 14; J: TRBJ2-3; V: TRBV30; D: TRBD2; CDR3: CAWSVGREADTQYF; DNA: TGTGCCTGGAGTGTAGGCCGGGAGGCAGATACGCAGTATTTT
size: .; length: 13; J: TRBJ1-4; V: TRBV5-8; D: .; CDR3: CASSLNRNEKLFF; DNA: TGTGCCAGCAGCTTGAACAGGAATGAAAAACTGTTTTTT
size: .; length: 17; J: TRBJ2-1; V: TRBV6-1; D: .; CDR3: CASSGRLGLRSYNEQFF; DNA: TGTGCCAGCAGTGGACGACTAGGATTGAGGTCCTACAATGAGCAGTTCTTC
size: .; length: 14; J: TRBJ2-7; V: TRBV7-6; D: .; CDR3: CASSPTARIYEQYF; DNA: TGTGCCAGCAGCCCCACGGCGCGGATTTACGAGCAGTACTTC
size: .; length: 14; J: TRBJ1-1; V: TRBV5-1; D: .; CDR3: CASSLTGGSTEAFF; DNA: TGCGCCAGCAGCTTGACCGGAGGCAGCACTGAAGCTTTCTTT
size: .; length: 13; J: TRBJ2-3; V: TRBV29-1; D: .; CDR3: CSVDRSSTDTQYF; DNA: TGCAGCGTTGATAGGTCCAGCACAGATACGCAGTATTTT
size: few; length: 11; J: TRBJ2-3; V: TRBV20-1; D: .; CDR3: CSVPQGYTQYF; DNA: TGCAGTGTTCCCCAGGGCTATACGCAGTATTTT
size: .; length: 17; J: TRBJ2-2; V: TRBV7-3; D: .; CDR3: CASSRIGIAENTGELFF; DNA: TGTGCCAGCAGCCGGATTGGGATAGCGGAGAACACCGGGGAGCTGTTTTTT
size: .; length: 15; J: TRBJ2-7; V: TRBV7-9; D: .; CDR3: CASSGRGNPPYEQYF; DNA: TGTGCCAGCAGCGGCCGTGGGAACCCTCCCTACGAGCAGTACTTC
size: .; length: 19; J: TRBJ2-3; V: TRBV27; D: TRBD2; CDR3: CASSFYLAGAGDRSHTQYF; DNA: TGTGCCAGCAGCTTCTACCTCGCCGGAGCGGGGGATAGATCTCATACGCAGTATTTT
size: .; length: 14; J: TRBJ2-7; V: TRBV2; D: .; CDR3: CASKGYRATYEQYF; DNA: TGTGCCAGTAAGGGGTACAGGGCAACCTACGAGCAGTACTTC
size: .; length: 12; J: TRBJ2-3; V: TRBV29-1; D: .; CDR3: CSVVPSTDTQYF; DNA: TGCAGCGTTGTTCCTAGCACAGATACGCAGTATTTT
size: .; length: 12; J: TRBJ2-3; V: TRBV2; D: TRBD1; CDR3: CANGQGTDTQYF; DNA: TGTGCCAACGGACAGGGGACAGATACGCAGTATTTT
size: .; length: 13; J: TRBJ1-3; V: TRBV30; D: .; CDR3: CAWGDGAGNTIYF; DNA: TGTGCCTGGGGGGACGGAGCTGGAAACACCATATATTTT
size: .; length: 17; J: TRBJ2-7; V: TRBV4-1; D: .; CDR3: CASSQESSGRLGYEQYF; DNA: TGCGCCAGCAGCCAAGAAAGTTCAGGACGTTTGGGGTACGAGCAGTACTTC
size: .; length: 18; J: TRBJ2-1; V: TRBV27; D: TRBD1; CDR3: CASSPDRGSHSSYNEQFF; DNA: TGTGCCAGCAGTCCGGACAGGGGGTCCCACAGCTCCTACAATGAGCAGTTCTTC
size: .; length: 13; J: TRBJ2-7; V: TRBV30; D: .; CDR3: CAWSTGHAYEQYF; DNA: TGTGCCTGGAGCACGGGACACGCCTATGAGCAGTACTTC
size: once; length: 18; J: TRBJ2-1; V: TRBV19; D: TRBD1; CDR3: CASSILPSGTGTNNEQFF; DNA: TGTGCCAGTAGTATCCTCCCATCCGGGACAGGGACCAACAATGAGCAGTTCTTC
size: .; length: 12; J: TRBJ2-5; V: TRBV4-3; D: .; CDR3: CASSQDLETQYF; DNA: TGCGCCAGCAGCCAAGATCTCGAGACCCAGTACTTC
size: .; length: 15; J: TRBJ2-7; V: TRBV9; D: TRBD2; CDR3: CASSPSGGGLYEQYF; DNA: TGTGCCAGCAGCCCCAGCGGGGGGGGCCTCTACGAGCAGTACTTC
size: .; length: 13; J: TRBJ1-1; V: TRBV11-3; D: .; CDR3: CASSTRANHEAFF; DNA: TGTGCCAGCAGCACCCGGGCCAACCACGAAGCTTTCTTT
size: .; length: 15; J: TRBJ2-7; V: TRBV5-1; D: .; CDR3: CASSLDGPSLYEQYF; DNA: TGCGCCAGCAGCTTGGATGGACCGTCCCTCTACGAGCAGTACTTC
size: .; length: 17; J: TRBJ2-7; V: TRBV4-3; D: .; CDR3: CASSQGVVLGPGYEQYF; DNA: TGCGCCAGCAGCCAAGGGGTGGTGCTGGGACCAGGGTATGAGCAGTACTTC
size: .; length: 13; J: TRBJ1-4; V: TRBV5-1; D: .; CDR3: CASRREAGEKLFF; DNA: TGCGCCAGCAGGAGGGAGGCCGGTGAAAAACTGTTTTTT
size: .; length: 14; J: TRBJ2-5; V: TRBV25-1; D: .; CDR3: CASSATTSVETQYF; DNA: TGTGCCAGCAGTGCCACTACTAGTGTTGAGACCCAGTACTTC
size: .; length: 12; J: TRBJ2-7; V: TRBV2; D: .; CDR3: CASSTGGYEQYF; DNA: TGTGCCAGCAGCACCGGGGGCTACGAGCAGTACTTC
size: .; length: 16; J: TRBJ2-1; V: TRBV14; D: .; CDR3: CASSPSVRLSYNEQFF; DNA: TGTGCCAGCAGCCCGTCAGTTCGCCTCTCCTACAATGAGCAGTTCTTC
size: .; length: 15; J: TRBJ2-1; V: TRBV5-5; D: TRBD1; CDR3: CASSLWQGASNEQFF; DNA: TGTGCCAGCAGCTTGTGGCAGGGGGCTTCCAATGAGCAGTTCTTC
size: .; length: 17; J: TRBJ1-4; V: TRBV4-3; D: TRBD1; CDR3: CASSQEIPGQGGEKLFF; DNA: TGCGCCAGCAGCCAGGAAATCCCGGGACAGGGCGGTGAAAAACTGTTTTTT
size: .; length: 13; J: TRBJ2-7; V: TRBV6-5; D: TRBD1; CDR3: CASSALTGDEQYF; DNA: TGTGCCAGCAGTGCCTTGACAGGGGACGAGCAGTACTTC
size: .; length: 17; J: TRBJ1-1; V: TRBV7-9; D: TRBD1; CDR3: CASSFTDRGRLGTEAFF; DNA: TGTGCCAGCAGCTTTACAGACAGGGGGCGATTAGGAACTGAAGCTTTCTTT
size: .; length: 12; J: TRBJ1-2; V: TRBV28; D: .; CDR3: CASNPFGSGYTF; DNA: TGTGCCAGCAACCCGTTTGGCAGTGGCTACACCTTC
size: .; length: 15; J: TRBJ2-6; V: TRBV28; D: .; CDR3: CASVTGLPGANVLTF; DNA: TGTGCCAGCGTGACAGGACTGCCTGGGGCCAACGTCCTGACTTTC
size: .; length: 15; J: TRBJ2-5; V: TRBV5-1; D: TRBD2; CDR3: CASSFSGGAQETQYF; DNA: TGCGCCAGCAGCTTTAGCGGGGGGGCCCAAGAGACCCAGTACTTC
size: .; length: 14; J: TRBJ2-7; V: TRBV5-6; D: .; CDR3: CASSLGQGAYEQYF; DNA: TGTGCCAGCAGCTTGGGGCAGGGCGCCTACGAGCAGTACTTC
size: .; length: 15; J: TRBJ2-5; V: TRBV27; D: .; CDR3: CASSLAGDFQETQYF; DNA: TGTGCCAGCAGTCTAGCAGGGGACTTCCAAGAGACCCAGTACTTC
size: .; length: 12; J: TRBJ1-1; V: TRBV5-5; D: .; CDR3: CASSLARLGAFF; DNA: TGTGCCAGCAGCTTGGCCAGGCTCGGGGCTTTCTTT
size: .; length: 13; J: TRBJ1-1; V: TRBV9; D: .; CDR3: CASSAQFNTEAFF; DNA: TGTGCCAGCAGCGCCCAGTTTAACACTGAAGCTTTCTTT
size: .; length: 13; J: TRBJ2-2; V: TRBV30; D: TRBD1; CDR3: CAWARQGTGELFF; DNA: TGTGCCTGGGCTAGACAGGGGACCGGGGAGCTGTTTTTT
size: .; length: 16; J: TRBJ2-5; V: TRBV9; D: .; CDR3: CASSVGEGGELETQYF; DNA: TGTGCCAGCAGCGTAGGGGAGGGGGGGGAGCTAGAGACCCAGTACTTC
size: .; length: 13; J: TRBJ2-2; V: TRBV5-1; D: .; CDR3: CASRADGIGELFF; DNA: TGCGCCAGCCGGGCAGACGGCATCGGGGAGCTGTTTTTT
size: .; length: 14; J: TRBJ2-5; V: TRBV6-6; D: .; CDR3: CASRSHQGKETQYF; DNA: TGTGCCAGCAGATCCCACCAGGGAAAAGAGACCCAGTACTTC